The clone carrying this TCR beta chain was seen more than once but under ten times. This CDR3 comprises 15 residues. V lost 5 bases to trimming and J lost 5 bases; unmatched junction nucleotides: 7. Germline CDR1 WNHNN, CDR2 SYGVQD (reference sequence). The data belong to a study of blood T cell repertoires in COVID-19. Study details: The United States, Italy and Spain provided the acute and convalescent COVID-19 samples.

The data were produced by immunoSEQ multiplex PCR, yet TCRdb's version contains in-frame clones alone and is incomplete. This repertoire shows 100,000 to 120,000 clones, about 90% found once; its top ten account for 4% to 5.5%. Sample: peripheral blood. The chain carries TRBV10-1 and TRBJ2-2; 8 bases match TRBD1. The receptor comes from a woman between 50 and 59 years old with acute or convalescent COVID-19. In DNA form, the CDR3 reads TGCGCCAGCAGTAACCACAGGGGGGAGACCGGGGAGCTGTTTTTT. Its protein is CASSNHRGETGELFF.